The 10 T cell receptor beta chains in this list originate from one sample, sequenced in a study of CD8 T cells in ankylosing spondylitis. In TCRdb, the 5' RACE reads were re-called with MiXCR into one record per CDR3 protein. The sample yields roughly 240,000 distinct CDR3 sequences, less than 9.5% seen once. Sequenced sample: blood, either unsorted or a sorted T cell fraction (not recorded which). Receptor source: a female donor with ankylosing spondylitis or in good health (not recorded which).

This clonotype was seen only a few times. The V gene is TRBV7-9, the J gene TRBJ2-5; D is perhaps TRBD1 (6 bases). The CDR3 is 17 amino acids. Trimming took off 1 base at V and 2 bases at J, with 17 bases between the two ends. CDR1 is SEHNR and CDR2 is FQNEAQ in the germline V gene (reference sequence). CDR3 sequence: CASSLDVAGANQETQYF. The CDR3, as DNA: TGTGCCAGCAGCTTAGATGTGGCAGGGGCGAATCAAGAGACCCAGTACTTC.

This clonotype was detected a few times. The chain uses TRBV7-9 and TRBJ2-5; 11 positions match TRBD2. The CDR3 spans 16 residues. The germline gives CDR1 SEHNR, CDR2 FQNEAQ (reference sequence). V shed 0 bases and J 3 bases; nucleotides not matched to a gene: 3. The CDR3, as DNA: TGTGCCAGCAGCTTAGCCCGGGGACTAGCGGAAGAGACCCAGTACTTC. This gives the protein CASSLARGLAEETQYF.

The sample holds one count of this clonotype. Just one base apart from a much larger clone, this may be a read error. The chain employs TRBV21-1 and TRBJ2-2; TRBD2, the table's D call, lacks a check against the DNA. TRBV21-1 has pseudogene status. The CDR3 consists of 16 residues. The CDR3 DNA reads TGTGCCAGGGAAGGCGGGACTCGATTAAACATCGGGGAGCTGTTTTTT. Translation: CAREGGTRLNIGELFF.

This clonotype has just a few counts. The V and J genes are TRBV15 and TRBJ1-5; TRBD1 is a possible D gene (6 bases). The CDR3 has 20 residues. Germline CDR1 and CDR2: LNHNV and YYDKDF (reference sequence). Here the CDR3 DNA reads TGTGGTTTCTTGGGGGGCCACACTCATGATGCACTGTGTAGCAATCAGCCCCAGCATTTT. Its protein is CGFLGGHTHDALCSNQPQHF.

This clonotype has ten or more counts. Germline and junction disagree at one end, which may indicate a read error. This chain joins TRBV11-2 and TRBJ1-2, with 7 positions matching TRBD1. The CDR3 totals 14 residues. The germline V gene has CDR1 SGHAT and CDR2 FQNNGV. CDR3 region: CASRLGTGDYGYTF. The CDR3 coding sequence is TGTGCCAGCAGATTAGGAACAGGGGACTATGGCTACACCTTC. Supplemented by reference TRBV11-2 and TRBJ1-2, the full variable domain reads EAGVAQSPRYKIIEKRQSVAFWCNPISGHATLYWYQQILGQGPKLLIQFQNNGVVDDSQLPKDRFSAERLKGVDSTLKIQPAKLEDSAVYLCASRLGTGDYGYTFGSGTRLTVV.

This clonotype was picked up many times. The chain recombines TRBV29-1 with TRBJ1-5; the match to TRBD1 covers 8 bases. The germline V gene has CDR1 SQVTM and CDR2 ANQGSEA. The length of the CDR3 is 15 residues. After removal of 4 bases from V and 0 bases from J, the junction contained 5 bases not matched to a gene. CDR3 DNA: TGCAGCGTTGGGGGGACAGGTAATAGCAATCAGCCCCAGCATTTT. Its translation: CSVGGTGNSNQPQHF.

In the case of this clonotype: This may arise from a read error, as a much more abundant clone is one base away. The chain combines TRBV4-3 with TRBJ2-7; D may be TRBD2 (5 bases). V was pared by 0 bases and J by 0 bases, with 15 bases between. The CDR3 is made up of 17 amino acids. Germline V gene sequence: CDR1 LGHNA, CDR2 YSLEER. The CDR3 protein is CASSQDWGSGFSYEQYF. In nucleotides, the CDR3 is TGCGCCAGCAGCCAAGATTGGGGAAGCGGCTTCTCCTACGAGCAGTACTTC.

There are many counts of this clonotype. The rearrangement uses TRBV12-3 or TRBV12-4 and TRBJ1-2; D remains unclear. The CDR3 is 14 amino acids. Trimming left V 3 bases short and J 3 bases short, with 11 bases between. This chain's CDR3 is CASSLRRRDYGYTF. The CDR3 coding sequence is TGTGCCAGCAGTTTGAGACGGAGAGACTATGGCTACACCTTC.

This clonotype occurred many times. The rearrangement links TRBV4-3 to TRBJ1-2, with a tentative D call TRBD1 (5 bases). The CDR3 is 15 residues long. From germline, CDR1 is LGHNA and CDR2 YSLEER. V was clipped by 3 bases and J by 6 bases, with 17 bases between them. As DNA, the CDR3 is TGCGCCAGCAGCCATCAGGCAGGGCTTTTGGATGGCTACACCTTC. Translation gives CASSHQAGLLDGYTF.

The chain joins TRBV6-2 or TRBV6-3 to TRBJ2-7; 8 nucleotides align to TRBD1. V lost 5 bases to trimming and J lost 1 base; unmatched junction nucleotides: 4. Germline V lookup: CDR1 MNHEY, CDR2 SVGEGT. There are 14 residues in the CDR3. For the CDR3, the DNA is TGTGCCAGCAGTCCTTGGACAGGGTCCTACGAGCAGTACTTC. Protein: CASSPWTGSYEQYF.